This TCR beta chain is from a study of cytomegalovirus exposure and HLA in healthy donors. Study in general: Per a later analysis, the roughly 670 first-cohort and some 130 validation repertoires shared one platform.

CDR1 is LGHNA, CDR2 YSLEER, per germline. The CDR3 extends over 17 amino acids. The V gene lost 0 bases and the J gene lost 0 bases, with 12 bases spanning the gap. Repertoires were generated with immunoSEQ multiplex PCR, while TCRdb's copy carries only in-frame clones and drops some. The sample shows approximately 170,000 clones, around 82% of them seen only once. With respect to this clone: Its target is not known.

Study-level points and caveats: CMV antigen specificity was confirmed in vitro for three CMV-associated chains. Listed as cytomegalovirus-associated were approximately 160 TCR beta chains.

This TCR derives from a man aged 30 to 39 in good health and CMV-seropositive. This chain links TRBV4-3 with TRBJ1-5; no clear D. Sequences were obtained from PBMCs. In DNA form, the CDR3 reads TGCGCCAGCAGCCAAGATGTGAGAGTCTATAGCAATCAGCCCCAGCATTTT. Translating it yields CASSQDVRVYSNQPQHF.